A few counts support the clone carrying this TCR beta chain. The data were obtained in a study of blood T cell repertoires in COVID-19. Study details: From T cells, B-cell-depleted T cells, or PBMCs came the material, which was cDNA or gDNA.

Individuals drawn from about two dozen US areas were about 18 to 95 years old. Assignments of participants to cohorts depended upon their own reported clinical history. Sequenced by immunoSEQ multiplex PCR; TCRdb stores in-frame clones only, minus some. The sample contains around 250,000 clones, 86% of which appear only once. The V end was cut by 4 bases, the J end by 7 bases, with 12 bases between. CDR1 and CDR2 from the germline V gene are KGHDR and SFDVKD. This CDR3 contains 13 residues. The TCR comes from a woman in her fifties or sixties who had recovered from COVID-19. The specimen sequenced was PBMCs or T cells enriched from blood (not recorded which). This chain links TRBV24-1 with TRBJ1-1; no clear D gene. CDR3 bases: TGTGCCACCAGTGACTCGGGTGAGATTGAAGCTTTCTTT. It is translated as CATSDSGEIEAFF.